A selection of T cell receptor beta chains follows, all from one sample in a study of blood T cell repertoires in COVID-19. Here immunoSEQ multiplex PCR was the method, and the copy in TCRdb shows in-frame clones only, minus some. The sample lists under 50,000 clones; roughly 77% were seen once. What was sequenced was peripheral blood. Source of these receptors: a human donor with active or convalescent COVID-19. The donor label of this sample is uncertain. Both conserved end residues are part of each CDR3. Fields, in order: V gene, D gene, CDR3 length, J gene, clone size, CDR3 protein, CDR3 DNA. A D gene is named only where the DNA matches it firmly. The size field is filled for only some rows; it gives once, few, many or a size class.

TRBV11-3	TRBD2	15	TRBJ2-7	-	CASSWASGISYEQYF	TGTGCCAGCAGCTGGGCCAGCGGGATCTCCTACGAGCAGTACTTC
TRBV4-1	TRBD1	16	TRBJ1-5	-	CASSQEGQGKNQPQHF	TGCGCCAGCAGCCAAGAGGGACAGGGGAAAAATCAGCCCCAGCATTTT
TRBV30	-	11	TRBJ2-1	few	CAWGRYNEQFF	TGTGCCTGGGGTCGGTACAATGAGCAGTTCTTC
TRBV28	-	17	TRBJ1-1	-	CASSPRQGHFMNTEAFF	TGTGCCAGCAGTCCCCGCCAGGGCCACTTCATGAACACTGAAGCTTTCTTT
TRBV4-1	-	15	TRBJ2-7	-	CASSQDRSFADEQYF	TGCGCCAGCAGCCAAGATAGGAGTTTTGCGGACGAGCAGTACTTC
TRBV4-1	-	14	TRBJ2-1	-	CASSPGSRVDEQFF	TGCGCCAGCAGTCCCGGGTCTAGAGTCGATGAGCAGTTCTTC
TRBV4-2	TRBD2	21	TRBJ2-4	-	CASSQVSGRNFQKLAKNIQYF	TGTGCCAGCAGCCAGGTTAGCGGGAGAAACTTTCAGAAGCTAGCCAAAAACATTCAGTACTTC
TRBV5-8	TRBD1	16	TRBJ2-3	-	CASSLGTGVSTDTQYF	TGTGCCAGCAGCTTGGGGACAGGGGTCAGCACAGATACGCAGTATTTT
TRBV27	TRBD1	15	TRBJ1-2	-	CASSAQGALPYGYTF	TGTGCCAGCAGTGCACAGGGGGCACTCCCCTATGGCTACACCTTC
TRBV23-1	-	16	TRBJ2-2	many	CASSFRTDHDTGELFF	TGCGCCAGCAGCTTTAGGACAGACCATGACACCGGGGAGCTGTTTTTT
TRBV6-2/TRBV6-3	TRBD2	15	TRBJ2-1	once	CASSYSGIVVGEQFF	TGTGCCAGCAGTTATAGCGGGATCGTCGTCGGTGAGCAGTTCTTC
TRBV18	-	15	TRBJ2-1	-	CASSPGLRTYNEQFF	TGTGCCAGCTCACCGGGACTCAGGACCTACAATGAGCAGTTCTTC